This is a list of T cell receptor beta chains from one sample in a study of naive and memory T cell subsets. A single record per CDR3 protein comes from TCRdb applying MiXCR to the UMI-ligation and nested PCR reads. The repertoire consists of more than 100,000 distinct CDR3 sequences, with roughly 36% occurring once and the leading ten covering 0.8% to 1%. Source material: central memory CD4+ T cells from blood. Receptor source: a human donor in good health. Both conserved end residues are part of each CDR3. A D gene is named only where the DNA matches it firmly. Clone size, where shown, is once, few, many, or a class for clones that have expanded.

size | D | J | V | DNA | CDR3
. | TRBD1 | TRBJ1-1 | TRBV11-2 | TGTGCCAGCACTCAACAGGGGGCGAGCACTGAAGCTTTCTTT | CASTQQGASTEAFF
. | . | TRBJ2-5 | TRBV12-3/TRBV12-4 | TGTGCCAGCAGTTACAGGGTTGAGACCCAGTACTTC | CASSYRVETQYF
few | . | TRBJ1-4 | TRBV7-2 | TGTGCCAGCAGCTTCCAGGGAGGGGGTGAAAAACTGTTTTTT | CASSFQGGGEKLFF
few | . | TRBJ2-1 | TRBV7-3 | TGTGCCAGCAGCCCAGGGTACCGGGGGAATGAGCAGTTCTTC | CASSPGYRGNEQFF
few | . | TRBJ2-1 | TRBV20-1 | TGCAGTGCCGATGCGGGACAAAGGATTGTAGCAAGCTACAATGAGCAGTTCTTC | CSADAGQRIVASYNEQFF
once | . | TRBJ2-5 | TRBV28 | TGTGCCAGCAGTTTCCGCGTGAAGCGCATGAAAGAGACCCAGTACTTC | CASSFRVKRMKETQYF
. | . | TRBJ2-7 | TRBV29-1 | TGCAGCGTTGTAGACCGCCCGGCCTCCTTAGGCGAGCAGTACTTC | CSVVDRPASLGEQYF
. | . | TRBJ2-3 | TRBV6-1 | TGTGCCAGCAGTGAACAGGGCGCAGATACGCAGTATTTT | CASSEQGADTQYF
many | . | TRBJ2-1 | TRBV7-6 | TGTGCCAGCAGCTTCGGAAATGAGCAGTTCTTC | CASSFGNEQFF
. | . | TRBJ2-5 | TRBV3-1 | TGTGCCAGCAGCCTCCGCCGCCCCGGGCCGAAAGAGACCCAGTACTTC | CASSLRRPGPKETQYF
. | . | TRBJ2-2 | TRBV6-6 | TGTGCCAGCAGTTACGATGGGGTTGCCGGGGAGCTGTTTTTT | CASSYDGVAGELFF
. | . | TRBJ1-5 | TRBV6-1 | TGTGCCAGCAGTGAAGCGGGGACAACTTGGCCCCAGCATTTT | CASSEAGTTWPQHF
. | TRBD2 | TRBJ2-3 | TRBV29-1 | TGCAGCGCCGCCTCGGGGGGGTCGGGCACAGATACGCAGTATTTT | CSAASGGSGTDTQYF
few | . | TRBJ2-2 | TRBV20-1 | TGCAGTGCCACGACAGGGAGGAACGGGGAGCTGTTTTTT | CSATTGRNGELFF
many | . | TRBJ2-3 | TRBV10-3 | TGTGCCATCAGTGAGTCGACGCCTAGCACAGATACGCAGTATTTT | CAISESTPSTDTQYF
. | . | TRBJ2-7 | TRBV30 | TGTGCCTGGAGCTCGTGGACGGACTACGAGCAGTACTTC | CAWSSWTDYEQYF
. | . | TRBJ2-3 | TRBV20-1 | TGCAGTGCTATCGGATCTAGCACAGATACGCAGTATTTT | CSAIGSSTDTQYF
few | . | TRBJ2-1 | TRBV11-2 | TGTGCCAGCAGCTGGGGGCCCAGAAACAATGAGCAGTTCTTC | CASSWGPRNNEQFF
many | . | TRBJ2-5 | TRBV18 | TGTGCCAGCTCACCGGCGGTCCAAGAGACCCAGTACTTC | CASSPAVQETQYF
. | TRBD1 | TRBJ1-5 | TRBV6-2/TRBV6-3 | TGTGCCAGCAGTATGACCGGGACAGACTATCAGCCCCAGCATTTT | CASSMTGTDYQPQHF